Given below is one T cell receptor (beta chain) in context. This sample stems from a study of blood T cell repertoires in COVID-19. Study information: From T cells, B-cell-depleted T cells, or PBMCs came the material, which was cDNA or gDNA.

The data were produced by immunoSEQ multiplex PCR, yet TCRdb's version contains in-frame clones alone and is incomplete. The sample has fewer than 350,000 clones, approximately 87% seen once; the top ten hold about 7.8%. The CDR3 covers 16 residues. With V trimmed by 6 bases and J by 0 bases, 11 bases remained unmatched. Germline V gene sequence: CDR1 SNHLY, CDR2 FYNNEI. The rearrangement links TRBV2 to TRBJ2-7; 7 bases are shared with TRBD2. This clonotype was sampled from a woman between 45 and 60 years old who had recovered from COVID-19. Specimen: peripheral blood. The CDR3 region has the DNA TGTGCCAGCAGCCCTTCTGCGGGGGTCCTCTCCTACGAGCAGTACTTC. The encoded protein is CASSPSAGVLSYEQYF.